Below are 20 T cell receptor beta chains sequenced from a single sample in a study of beta chain features in type 1 diabetes. cDNA synthesis used the whole RNA isolate, giving expressed TCRB sequences. Produced via immunoSEQ multiplex PCR; TCRdb's table is partial and in-frame only. The sample contains over 150,000 clones, approximately 8.1% of which appear only once. Sequencing used central memory CD4+ T cells from blood. All receptors derive from a man aged 18 to 35 in good health.

This clone has only a few counts. One junction end disagrees with the germline gene, perhaps due to a read error. This chain links TRBV7-2 with TRBJ1-4, with D possibly being TRBD1 (5 bases). The CDR3 totals 14 residues. Germline V CDR1 and CDR2: SGHTA, FQGNSA. The CDR3 DNA reads TGTGCCAGCACCCGGAAGGACACTACTGAAAAACTGTTTTTT. It encodes CASTRKDTTEKLFF.

This chain uses TRBV10-3 with TRBJ1-4, with TRBD1 matching over 8 bases. Losses at the gene ends were 10 bases for V and 8 bases for J; bases not matched to a gene: 6. Germline V lookup: CDR1 ENHRY, CDR2 SYGVKD. This CDR3 spans 12 amino acids. CDR3 in amino acids: CATQDRVEKLFF. DNA of the CDR3: TGTGCCACCCAGGACAGGGTCGAAAAACTGTTTTTT.

In its sample, this clone was seen a few times. The V and J genes are TRBV18 and TRBJ1-1; unclear D gene. From germline, CDR1 is KGHSH and CDR2 LQKENI. V lost 1 base to trimming and J lost 3 bases, with 6 bases between them. This CDR3 contains 13 residues. The CDR3 sequence: CASSPLADTEAFF. In DNA, the CDR3 is TGTGCCAGCTCACCACTTGCGGACACTGAAGCTTTCTTT.

There are many counts of this clone. The chain uses TRBV28 and TRBJ2-7; weak D call: TRBD2 (5 bases). Trimming pared 4 bases from V and 3 bases from J, leaving 19 bases between. The length of the CDR3 is 16 residues. Germline lookup yields CDR1 MDHEN and CDR2 SYDVKM. CDR3 region: CASSSARLLTGYEQYF. The CDR3 region has the DNA TGTGCCAGCAGTTCTGCTCGACTATTGACGGGCTACGAGCAGTACTTC.

The chain has TRBV19 and TRBJ1-1; D ambiguous. Trimming removed 7 bases at V and 0 bases at J, with 12 bases between. The CDR3 length is 14 residues. CDR1 and CDR2 from the germline V gene are LNHDA and SQIVND (reference sequence). The CDR3 DNA reads TGTGCCAGTACGAGGACGGAGGTGAACACTGAAGCTTTCTTT. It encodes CASTRTEVNTEAFF. Full variable domain (outside the CDR3, taken from reference TRBV19 and TRBJ1-1): DGGITQSPKYLFRKEGQNVTLSCEQNLNHDAMYWYRQDPGQGLRLIYYSQIVNDFQKGDIAEGYSVSREKKESFPLTVTSAQKNPTAFYLCASTRTEVNTEAFFGQGTRLTVV.

The table lists this clone with a few counts. The genes are TRBV5-1 and TRBJ2-1; 9 bases are shared with TRBD1. Germline V gives CDR1 SGHRS, CDR2 YFSETQ. CDR3 length equals 15 residues. V was clipped by 2 bases and J by 9 bases; unmatched bases: 9. The CDR3 DNA sequence: TGCGCCAGCAGCTTTACAGGGGGCGCTGGGGGTGAGCAGTTCTTC. Translation: CASSFTGGAGGEQFF.

This clone was found a few times. The genes are TRBV9 and TRBJ2-3; TRBD2 aligns across 10 bases. CDR3 length: 17 amino acids. Germline V lookup: CDR1 SGDLS, CDR2 YYNGEE. Unmatched junction bases numbered 10, after V lost 0 bases and J lost 6 bases. The CDR3 coding sequence is TGTGCCAGCAGCGTAGGCCCGAGCGGGAGGGGCCCGGATACGCAGTATTTT. Amino acids: CASSVGPSGRGPDTQYF.

This clone was counted a few times. CDR3 in amino acids: CASSLRTGLEKLFF. The CDR3 bases are TGTGCCAGCAGCTTAAGGACAGGGTTGGAAAAACTGTTTTTT. This chain uses TRBV7-9 with TRBJ1-4; 8 bases are shared with TRBD1. Germline V gene sequence: CDR1 SEHNR, CDR2 FQNEAQ (reference sequence). Losses at the gene ends were 2 bases for V and 8 bases for J; bases not matched to a gene: 4. The CDR3 has 14 amino acids.

There are a few counts of this clone. The gene calls are TRBV6-5 and TRBJ2-7; 11 bases fit TRBD2. Germline V CDR1 and CDR2: MNHEY, SVGAGI. V was clipped by 4 bases and J by 5 bases; unmatched bases: 4. This CDR3 region has 14 residues. The CDR3 DNA reads as TGTGCCAGCAGTTCCACTAGCGGGAGTCACGAGCAGTACTTC. Amino acid sequence: CASSSTSGSHEQYF.

This clone was recorded a few times. V gene TRBV5-1 combines with J gene TRBJ1-1; 9 bases map to TRBD1. The CDR3 runs 15 residues. Trimming at V came to 4 bases and at J to 0 bases, leaving 4 bases not matched to a gene. CDR1 SGHRS and CDR2 YFSETQ come from the germline V gene. CDR3 sequence: CASSGGTGMNTEAFF. The CDR3 DNA reads as TGCGCCAGCAGCGGAGGGACAGGGATGAACACTGAAGCTTTCTTT.

This clone was counted at least ten times. The rearrangement links TRBV7-3 to TRBJ2-1, with TRBD2 as a possible D gene (6 bases). The germline gives CDR1 SGHTA, CDR2 FQGTGA. The CDR3 runs to 13 residues. Trimming removed 3 bases at V and 3 bases at J, with 6 bases between. DNA for the CDR3: TGTGCCAGCAGCTTGGACTACTACAATGAGCAGTTCTTC. Its protein is CASSLDYYNEQFF.

This clone was detected only once. The chain has TRBV5-4 and TRBJ2-2; 7 bases are shared with TRBD2. The CDR3 loop spans 16 amino acids. CDR1 is SGHNT, CDR2 YYREEE, per germline (reference sequence). Trimming cost V 4 bases and J 2 bases; bases outside gene matches: 8. The CDR3 is CASSREGGYNTGELFF. CDR3 DNA: TGTGCCAGCAGCAGGGAGGGTGGGTACAACACCGGGGAGCTGTTTTTT. The complete variable domain, with remaining parts taken from reference TRBV5-4 and TRBJ2-2, reads ETGVTQSPTHLIKTRGQQVTLRCSSQSGHNTVSWYQQALGQGPQFIFQYYREEENGRGNFPPRFSGLQFPNYSSELNVNALELDDSALYLCASSREGGYNTGELFFGEGSRLTVL.

In this sample, this clone turned up a few times. The rearrangement joins TRBV19 to TRBJ1-5; perhaps TRBD1 as D (5 bases). The CDR3 contains 13 residues. Germline-derived CDR1 and CDR2 are LNHDA and SQIVND (reference sequence). Trimming removed 9 bases at V and 5 bases at J, with 14 bases between. The CDR3 spells CASRDYGDQPQHF. In DNA form, the CDR3 reads TGTGCCAGCCGGGACTACGGAGATCAGCCCCAGCATTTT.

This clone has a handful of counts. This sequence joins TRBV9 and TRBJ1-1, with unresolved D. Germline assignment: CDR1 SGDLS and CDR2 YYNGEE. Trimming removed 0 bases from V and 2 bases from J, with 5 bases in between. This CDR3 spans 13 amino acids. The CDR3: CASSVGINTEAFF. CDR3 coding DNA: TGTGCCAGCAGCGTAGGTATCAACACTGAAGCTTTCTTT.

The chain recombines TRBV7-2 with TRBJ1-2; no definite D call. From germline, CDR1 is SGHTA and CDR2 FQGNSA. With 2 bases removed from V and 8 bases from J, the gap between germline ends came to 3 bases. The CDR3 spans 10 residues. This CDR3 reads CASSLQGYTF. In DNA form, the CDR3 reads TGTGCCAGCAGCTTACAGGGCTACACCTTC.

The V call is TRBV6-5, the J call TRBJ2-7; 8 bases map to TRBD2. The length of the CDR3 is 13 residues. Germline loops: CDR1 MNHEY, CDR2 SVGAGI. Trimming took 6 bases from V and 2 from J; bases not matched to a gene: 3. CDR3 in DNA: TGTGCCAGCAGACCCGGGAGGGCCTACGAGCAGTACTTC. As protein: CASRPGRAYEQYF.

This clone has just a few counts. The gene calls are TRBV9 and TRBJ1-3; TRBD1 matches at 8 bases. CDR3 length equals 16 residues. Per germline, CDR1 SGDLS and CDR2 YYNGEE. V lost 4 bases to trimming and J lost 2 bases; unmatched junction nucleotides: 8. The DNA of the CDR3 is TGTGCCAGCAGCCTTCAAACAGGGGGAACTGGAAACACCATATATTTT. It encodes CASSLQTGGTGNTIYF.

As for this clone: This sequence may be a read error, since a much larger clone differs from it by one base. The chain recombines TRBV5-4 with TRBJ2-6, with TRBD2 as a possible D gene (5 bases). This CDR3 comprises 18 residues. The V end was cut by 2 bases, the J end by 0 bases, with 15 bases between. CDR1 is SGHNT, CDR2 YYREEE, per germline (reference sequence). The CDR3 region has the DNA TGTGCCAGCAGCTTAACCGGGATTCCCGTCTCTGGGGCCAACGTCCTGACTTTC. It encodes CASSLTGIPVSGANVLTF.

A few counts support this clone. The chain uses TRBV6-6 and TRBJ2-7; 9 bases map to TRBD2. J gave up 5 bases and V 4 bases, and 6 bases lay outside the gene matches. The CDR3 consists of 14 residues. Germline CDR1 MNHNY, CDR2 SVGAGI (reference sequence). The CDR3 protein is CASSFPREGHEQYF. As DNA, the CDR3 is TGTGCCAGCAGTTTCCCGCGGGAGGGCCACGAGCAGTACTTC.

V is TRBV6-5 and J is TRBJ2-7; weak D call: TRBD2 (5 bases). Deletions cut 5 bases from V and 2 bases from J, with 13 bases between. In germline, CDR1 is MNHEY, CDR2 SVGAGI. The CDR3 length is 14 residues. The CDR3 loop is CASSLGRSTYEQYF. The DNA for the CDR3 is TGTGCCAGCAGTCTAGGGAGAAGCACCTACGAGCAGTACTTC.